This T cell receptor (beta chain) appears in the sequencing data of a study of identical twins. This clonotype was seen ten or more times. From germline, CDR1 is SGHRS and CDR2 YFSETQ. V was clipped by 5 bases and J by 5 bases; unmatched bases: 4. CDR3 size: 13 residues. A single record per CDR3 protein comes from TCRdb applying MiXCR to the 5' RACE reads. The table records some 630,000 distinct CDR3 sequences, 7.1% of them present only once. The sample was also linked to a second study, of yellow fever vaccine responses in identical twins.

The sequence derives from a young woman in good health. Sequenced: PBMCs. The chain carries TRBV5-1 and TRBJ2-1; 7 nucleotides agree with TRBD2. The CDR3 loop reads CASREREDNEQFF. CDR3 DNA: TGCGCCAGCAGGGAACGGGAGGACAATGAGCAGTTCTTC. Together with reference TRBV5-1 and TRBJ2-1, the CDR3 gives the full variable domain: KAGVTQTPRYLIKTRGQQVTLSCSPISGHRSVSWYQQTPGQGLQFLFEYFSETQRNKGNFPGRFSGRQFSNSRSEMNVSTLELGDSALYLCASREREDNEQFFGPGTRLTVL.